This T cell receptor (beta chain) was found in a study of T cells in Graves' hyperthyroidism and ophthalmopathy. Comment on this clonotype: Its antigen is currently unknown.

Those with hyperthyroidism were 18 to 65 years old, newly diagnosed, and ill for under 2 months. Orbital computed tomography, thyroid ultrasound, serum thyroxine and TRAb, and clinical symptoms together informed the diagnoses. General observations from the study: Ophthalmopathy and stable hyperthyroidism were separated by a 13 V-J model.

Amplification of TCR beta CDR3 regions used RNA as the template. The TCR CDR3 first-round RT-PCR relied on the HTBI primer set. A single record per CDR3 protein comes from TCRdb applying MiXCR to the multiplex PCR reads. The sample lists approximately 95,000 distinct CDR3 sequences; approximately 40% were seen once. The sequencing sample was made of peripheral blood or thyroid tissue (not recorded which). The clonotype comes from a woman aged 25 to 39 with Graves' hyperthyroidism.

CDR3 nucleotides: TGTGCCAGCAGCTTCACGACTAGCGGGGACACCGGGGAGCTGTTTTTT. Encoded protein: CASSFTTSGDTGELFF. This chain joins TRBV7-8 and TRBJ2-2, with 11 bases fitting TRBD2. In germline, CDR1 is SGHVS, CDR2 FQNEAQ. Unmatched junction bases numbered 3, after V lost 3 bases and J lost 3 bases. There are 16 residues in the CDR3.